The 27 T cell receptor beta chains below come from one sample, sequenced in a study of blood T cells in healthy people across ages. With a J-beta primer mix and a sample-barcoded 5' primer, a second PCR ran 7 to 11 cycles. TCRdb re-analysed the 5' RACE reads in MiXCR, keeping a single row per CDR3 protein. The sample lists fewer than 950,000 distinct CDR3 sequences, about 37% seen once, with over 10% in the top ten. The sample was blood. The receptors were gathered from a young man in good health.

This clonotype showed up just a few times. V and J are TRBV20-1 and TRBJ1-1; D uncertain. Germline loops: CDR1 DFQATT, CDR2 SNEGSKA (reference sequence). The CDR3 has 11 residues. Trimming took 4 bases from V and 1 from J, leaving 4 bases between them. The CDR3 DNA follows: TGCAGTGCTAAACAGAACACTGAAGCTTTCTTT. Translating it yields CSAKQNTEAFF.

The V gene is TRBV2, the J gene TRBJ2-5; D possibly matches TRBD1 or TRBD2 (5 bases each). The CDR3 length is 13 residues. The germline gives CDR1 SNHLY, CDR2 FYNNEI. The V end lost 4 bases, the J end lost 11 bases, and 17 bases lay between the germline ends. As DNA, the CDR3 is TGTGCCAGCAGTGTAAAGAGGGGCTACGGGCAGTACTTC. Its protein is CASSVKRGYGQYF.

The chain employs TRBV4-1 and TRBJ1-2, with D perhaps TRBD1 (6 bases). Trimming removed 0 bases at V and 4 bases at J, with 9 bases between. CDR1 is MGHRA, CDR2 YSYEKL, per germline. This CDR3 comprises 14 residues. This CDR3 reads CASSQEAGVYGYTF. Here the CDR3 DNA reads TGCGCCAGCAGCCAAGAGGCAGGGGTCTATGGCTACACCTTC.

Ten or more counts support this clonotype. The chain uses TRBV7-2 and TRBJ2-7; D unresolved. Germline V gene data show CDR1 as SGHTA and CDR2 as FQGNSA. The ends were cut back, 1 base at V and 0 bases at J, with 7 bases in the middle. This CDR3 contains 14 residues. The CDR3 region is CASSLDGASYEQYF. CDR3 in DNA: TGTGCCAGCAGCTTAGACGGAGCCTCCTACGAGCAGTACTTC.

J is TRBJ2-7 and V is TRBV6-6; D is possibly TRBD1 or TRBD2 (5 bases each). The V gene's germline CDR1 is MNHNY and CDR2 SVGAGI (reference sequence). V was shortened by 5 bases and J by 6 bases, with 17 bases between the two germline ends. The CDR3 contains 14 residues. The CDR3 DNA reads as TGTGCCAGCAGTGCTAGCTGGGACGTGGGCGAGCAGTACTTC. Amino acids: CASSASWDVGEQYF.

V is TRBV2 and J is TRBJ2-5; TRBD1 aligns across 9 bases. The V gene end was trimmed by 6 bases and the J gene end by 11 bases; junction bases not matched to a gene: 10. CDR1 is SNHLY, CDR2 FYNNEI, per germline. The CDR3 extends over 13 amino acids. CDR3 in DNA: TGTGCCAGCAGCAAACAGGGGGCCTGGGAGCAGTACTTC. It translates to CASSKQGAWEQYF.

This clonotype was detected ten times or more. The genes are TRBV4-2 and TRBJ2-5, with TRBD2 matching over 9 bases. V shed 0 bases, J shed 3 bases, and the junction held 5 bases outside the gene matches. This CDR3 has 16 amino acids. Per the germline V gene, CDR1 is LGHNA and CDR2 is YNFKEQ. The CDR3 region is CASSQEVSGGEETQYF. The DNA for the CDR3 is TGTGCCAGCAGCCAAGAGGTTAGCGGGGGCGAAGAGACCCAGTACTTC.

This clonotype appeared many times. The chain joins TRBV27 to TRBJ2-3; tentative D call: TRBD1 (6 bases). Deletions cut 6 bases from V and 3 bases from J, with 16 bases between. CDR1 is MNHEY and CDR2 is SMNVEV in the germline V gene (reference sequence). This CDR3 comprises 15 residues. CDR3 residues: CASSQLDSRTDTQYF. The CDR3 DNA is TGTGCCAGCAGCCAACTGGACAGCAGAACAGATACGCAGTATTTT.

A remark on this clonotype: Here the CDR3 omits its conserved ending phenylalanine or tryptophan, so a read error is the likely source. This chain links TRBV10-3 with TRBJ1-3; 9 bases match TRBD1. The ends lost 7 bases at V and 4 bases at J; junction bases unmatched: 5. Germline CDR1 and CDR2: ENHRY and SYGVKD. The CDR3 totals 14 residues. The chain's CDR3 is CAITEGTGGNTIYL. DNA for the CDR3: TGTGCCATCACCGAGGGGACAGGGGGAAACACCATATATCTT.

This clonotype was counted between two and nine times. This chain uses TRBV7-9 with TRBJ2-7, with D hard to call. The CDR3 sequence is 13 residues long. The germline gives CDR1 SEHNR, CDR2 FQNEAQ (reference sequence). Deletions cut 5 bases from V and 2 bases from J, with 10 bases between. The CDR3 reads CASSPQRAYEQYF. The DNA of the CDR3 is TGTGCCAGCAGCCCACAGAGAGCCTACGAGCAGTACTTC.

The chain uses TRBV27 and TRBJ2-2, with 9 bases matching TRBD1. Unmatched junction bases numbered 9, after V lost 4 bases and J lost 3 bases. CDR1 and CDR2 (germline): MNHEY, SMNVEV (reference sequence). This CDR3 region has 17 residues. As DNA, the CDR3 is TGTGCCAGCAGTTCATACAGGGGGCATTTGGACACCGGGGAGCTGTTTTTT. Amino acid sequence: CASSSYRGHLDTGELFF.

The chain is built from TRBV21-1 and TRBJ1-5; the table names TRBD1, a call not compared with the DNA. TRBV21-1 is a pseudogene locus. This CDR3 is 18 amino acids long. CDR3 protein: CAGSKARGQRKSNQPQHF. CDR3 nucleotide sequence: TGTGCCGGCAGCAAAGCGCGGGGACAGAGAAAAAGCAATCAGCCCCAGCATTTT.

The chain employs TRBV6-2 or TRBV6-3 and TRBJ2-5; possible D gene TRBD1, 6 bases. CDR3 length equals 14 residues. V lost 5 bases and J lost 4, with 14 bases in between. Germline V gene sequence: CDR1 MNHEY, CDR2 SVGEGT. CDR3 sequence: CASSISGAGETQYF. In DNA form, the CDR3 reads TGTGCCAGCAGTATATCAGGGGCGGGAGAGACCCAGTACTTC.

Of note for this clonotype: One base away lies a much larger clone, so this may be a sequencing read error. The chain carries TRBV20-1 and TRBJ2-1; D may be TRBD2 (5 bases). Germline CDR1 and CDR2: DFQATT and SNEGSKA (reference sequence). V was trimmed by 1 base and J by 6 bases, leaving 10 bases between them. The CDR3 covers 13 residues. The CDR3 loop is CSARGGAPNEQFF. CDR3 nucleotide sequence: TGCAGTGCTAGAGGGGGAGCCCCCAATGAGCAGTTCTTC.

Only one count was recorded for this clonotype. V is TRBV12-3 or TRBV12-4 and J is TRBJ1-5; 7 bases fit TRBD1. V shed 7 bases and J 6 bases; nucleotides not matched to a gene: 6. The CDR3 is made up of 13 amino acids. CDR3 region: CASTPGGSQPQHF. The CDR3 DNA reads TGTGCCAGCACCCCAGGGGGTAGTCAGCCCCAGCATTTT.

This chain's CDR3 is CASSQDNIRTSGDQETQYF. CDR3 in DNA: TGTGCCAGCAGCCAAGATAATATTCGGACTAGCGGGGACCAAGAGACCCAGTACTTC. This chain joins TRBV4-2 and TRBJ2-5; the match to TRBD2 covers 12 bases. This CDR3 region has 19 residues. Trimming at V came to 0 bases and at J to 0 bases, leaving 8 bases not matched to a gene. Germline CDR1 and CDR2: LGHNA and YNFKEQ.

V gene TRBV4-1 combines with J gene TRBJ2-7; D is unclear. CDR3 length equals 14 residues. V lost 1 base and J lost 0, with 7 bases in between. CDR1 is MGHRA and CDR2 is YSYEKL in the germline V gene. CDR3 protein: CASSQVHNSYEQYF. Written as DNA, the CDR3 is TGCGCCAGCAGCCAAGTTCACAACTCCTACGAGCAGTACTTC.

A single count supports this clonotype. The chain has TRBV3-1 and TRBJ1-5; perhaps TRBD1 as D (6 bases). The V and J ends lost 7 bases and 9 bases respectively, with 16 bases between them. In germline, CDR1 is LGHDT, CDR2 YNNKEL (reference sequence). The length of the CDR3 is 13 residues. The CDR3 DNA sequence: TGTGCCAGCAAGAAGACAGGTCTCTTGCCCCAGCATTTT. Translating gives CASKKTGLLPQHF.

This clonotype occurred a few times. The chain combines TRBV4-1 with TRBJ2-3; tentative D call: TRBD2 (6 bases). V shed 5 bases and J shed 9 bases, with 12 bases lying between them. Germline values: CDR1 MGHRA, CDR2 YSYEKL. CDR3 length equals 12 residues. The DNA for the CDR3 is TGCGCCAGCAGCGAAGGACTACCGACGCAGTATTTT. Translated, it gives CASSEGLPTQYF.

This chain joins TRBV20-1 and TRBJ2-1, with D unresolved. The end of the DNA fits TRBJ2-7 better, so the J call may be wrong. This CDR3 spans 15 amino acids. Germline V gives CDR1 DFQATT, CDR2 SNEGSKA (reference sequence). The CDR3 DNA reads as TGCAGTGCTACCCGGCTGGGTAGGTCCTACAATGAGCAGTACTTC. Translation gives CSATRLGRSYNEQYF.

The chain recombines TRBV12-3 or TRBV12-4 with TRBJ2-1; the match to TRBD2 covers 11 bases. J gave up 9 bases and V 3 bases, and 7 bases lay outside the gene matches. The CDR3 length is 15 residues. CDR3 nucleotide sequence: TGTGCCAGCAGTTTGAGTAGCGGGGGGGCGAGTGAGCAGTTCTTC. Translation: CASSLSSGGASEQFF.

This clonotype has ten or more counts. The chain uses TRBV12-3 or TRBV12-4 and TRBJ2-3, with 7 bases matching TRBD2. After removal of 5 bases from V and 3 bases from J, the junction contained 8 bases not matched to a gene. The CDR3 spans 15 residues. The CDR3 DNA is TGTGCCAGCAGTCACCCCGGGGAGGGAACAGATACGCAGTATTTT. Its protein is CASSHPGEGTDTQYF.

J is TRBJ1-5 and V is TRBV9; D ambiguous. The CDR3 runs to 15 residues. V was cut by 1 base and J by 3 bases, with 11 bases left in between. Germline assignment: CDR1 SGDLS and CDR2 YYNGEE. CDR3: CASSVSGDTNQPQHF. The CDR3 DNA is TGTGCCAGCAGCGTATCTGGGGATACCAATCAGCCCCAGCATTTT.

In its sample, this clonotype was seen many times. The chain combines TRBV12-3 or TRBV12-4 with TRBJ1-1; D is uncertain. There are 13 residues in the CDR3. With 0 bases removed from V and 8 bases from J, the gap between germline ends came to 10 bases. CDR3: CASSLATEGEAFF. CDR3 in DNA: TGTGCCAGCAGTTTAGCCACTGAAGGAGAAGCTTTCTTT.

The chain recombines TRBV21-1 with TRBJ1-4. TRBV21-1 has pseudogene status. The CDR3 loop spans 13 amino acids. This chain's CDR3 is CATGLESGEKLFF. For the CDR3, the DNA is TGTGCCACTGGTTTGGAGAGTGGGGAAAAACTGTTTTTT.

A note on this clonotype: One base away lies a much larger clone, so this may be a sequencing read error. J is TRBJ2-1 and V is TRBV15, with unresolved D. CDR1 LNHNV and CDR2 YYDKDF come from the germline V gene (reference sequence). CDR3 length: 14 amino acids. The CDR3 coding sequence is TGTGCCACCAGCAGAGACACCATTGGGAATGGGCAGTTCTTC. Protein: CATSRDTIGNGQFF.

This clonotype was seen a few times. V and J are TRBV6-5 and TRBJ2-7; 10 positions agree with TRBD2. Germline CDR1 is MNHEY and CDR2 is SVGAGI. The CDR3 loop spans 15 amino acids. The V and J ends lost 6 bases and 7 bases, in that order; junction bases with no gene match: 12. Written as DNA, the CDR3 is TGTGCCAGCAGGCCTAGCGGGGGACTTCTCGGGGAGCAGTACTTC. Translating it yields CASRPSGGLLGEQYF.